The 11 T cell receptor beta chains reported below all come from one sample, sequenced in a study of cytomegalovirus exposure and HLA in healthy donors. The method was immunoSEQ multiplex PCR; TCRdb's version includes in-frame clones alone and lacks a portion of them. The repertoire has about 330,000 clones, more than 80% of them found once; the top ten carry more than 0.8%. The material sequenced was PBMCs. These receptors were taken from a woman between 18 and 29 years old in good health and CMV-seronegative.

This sequence joins TRBV2 and TRBJ1-5; D perhaps matches TRBD1 (6 bases). V was clipped by 8 bases and J by 0 bases, with 32 bases between them. The CDR3 runs 21 residues. Germline V gene data show CDR1 as SNHLY and CDR2 as FYNNEI. CDR3 nucleotide sequence: TGTGCCAGCCGAAGCGGTTCAGGGGATAGGCTTGGGCTTTATAGCAATCAGCCCCAGCATTTT. This codes for CASRSGSGDRLGLYSNQPQHF.

The chain carries TRBV4-3 and TRBJ2-7; TRBD1 matches 8 bases. V was clipped by 0 bases and J by 3 bases; unmatched bases: 4. The CDR3 extends over 15 amino acids. Looked up from germline, CDR1 is LGHNA and CDR2 is YSLEER. The chain's CDR3 is CASSQDGTGVYEQYF. The CDR3 region has the DNA TGCGCCAGCAGCCAAGATGGGACAGGCGTCTACGAGCAGTACTTC.

This chain links TRBV15 with TRBJ2-3; 10 bases are a match to TRBD2. CDR1 and CDR2 (germline): LNHNV, YYDKDF (reference sequence). The CDR3 loop spans 15 amino acids. The V and J ends lost 8 bases and 6 bases, in that order; junction bases with no gene match: 11. The CDR3 reads CATSGLAGGSDTQYF. In DNA form, the CDR3 reads TGTGCCACCTCTGGCTTAGCGGGAGGTTCGGATACGCAGTATTTT.

The V gene is TRBV5-4, the J gene TRBJ2-7; TRBD1 matches 8 bases. The CDR3 loop spans 15 amino acids. V gave up 4 bases and J gave up 6 bases; unmatched junction bases: 12. Germline CDR1 and CDR2: SGHNT and YYREEE (reference sequence). As DNA, the CDR3 is TGTGCCAGCAGCCCTGGCGGGGACAGGTCTCTCGAGCAGTACTTC. The encoded protein is CASSPGGDRSLEQYF. Drawing the rest from reference TRBV5-4 and TRBJ2-7, the complete variable domain is ETGVTQSPTHLIKTRGQQVTLRCSSQSGHNTVSWYQQALGQGPQFIFQYYREEENGRGNFPPRFSGLQFPNYSSELNVNALELDDSALYLCASSPGGDRSLEQYFGPGTRLTVT.

The chain links TRBV6-5 to TRBJ2-1; 12 nucleotides match TRBD2. The J segment lost 9 bases and the V segment lost 10 bases, leaving 13 bases of the junction unmatched. Germline V CDR1 and CDR2: MNHEY, SVGAGI. The CDR3 is 15 residues long. Here the CDR3 DNA reads TGTGCCACCGCCCTAGCGGGAGGGCCCCGGGGTGAGCAGTTCTTC. Translated, it gives CATALAGGPRGEQFF.

The V call is TRBV6-1, the J call TRBJ2-5; possible D gene TRBD2, 7 bases. Trimming stripped 5 bases from V and 6 bases from J, with 16 bases between. Germline-derived CDR1 and CDR2 are MNHNS and SASEGT. The CDR3 loop spans 14 amino acids. The CDR3 bases are TGTGCCAGCAGTCGGGGGGCCGGGGTCCAGACCCAGTACTTC. Residues: CASSRGAGVQTQYF.

This chain uses TRBV25-1 with TRBJ2-7; a possible D gene is TRBD2 (6 bases). This CDR3 region has 13 residues. Trimming removed 3 bases from V and 2 bases from J, with 8 bases in between. Germline V CDR1 and CDR2: MGHDK, SYGVNS. CDR3 in amino acids: CASSEWGAYEQYF. DNA of the CDR3: TGTGCCAGCAGTGAGTGGGGGGCCTACGAGCAGTACTTC.

The chain uses TRBV19 and TRBJ1-1, with 9 bases identical to TRBD1. Per the germline V gene, CDR1 is LNHDA and CDR2 is SQIVND (reference sequence). J lost 5 bases, V lost 7 bases, and 5 bases had no gene match. The CDR3 is 13 residues long. CDR3 loop: CASIGQGRTEAFF. CDR3 bases: TGTGCCAGTATAGGACAGGGGAGGACTGAAGCTTTCTTT. Together with reference TRBV19 and TRBJ1-1, the CDR3 gives the full variable domain: DGGITQSPKYLFRKEGQNVTLSCEQNLNHDAMYWYRQDPGQGLRLIYYSQIVNDFQKGDIAEGYSVSREKKESFPLTVTSAQKNPTAFYLCASIGQGRTEAFFGQGTRLTVV.

J is TRBJ1-2 and V is TRBV28; tentatively, D is TRBD1 (5 bases). This CDR3 contains 12 residues. With 7 bases removed from V and 4 bases from J, the gap between germline ends came to 10 bases. Germline CDR1 reads MDHEN; CDR2 reads SYDVKM. CDR3 residues: CASMEGSYGYTF. The CDR3 nucleotides read TGTGCCAGCATGGAGGGGAGCTATGGCTACACCTTC.

The gene calls are TRBV27 and TRBJ2-1; 8 bases match TRBD2. CDR1 and CDR2 (germline): MNHEY, SMNVEV (reference sequence). Unmatched junction bases numbered 10, after V lost 0 bases and J lost 0 bases. The CDR3 totals 19 residues. In DNA form, the CDR3 reads TGTGCCAGCAGTTTATCGAAGAGCTCCGGGGGGGGCTCCTACAATGAGCAGTTCTTC. Translated: CASSLSKSSGGGSYNEQFF.

The chain carries TRBV28 and TRBJ2-3, with a tentative D call TRBD1 (6 bases). CDR1 is MDHEN and CDR2 is SYDVKM in the germline V gene. This CDR3 is 17 amino acids long. Trimming took off 4 bases at V and 1 base at J, with 18 bases between the two ends. The CDR3 coding sequence is TGTGCCAGCAGTTACCTTTTGGGGGCTCCACGCACAGATACGCAGTATTTT. This codes for CASSYLLGAPRTDTQYF. The variable domain in full, completed from reference TRBV28 and TRBJ2-3, reads DVKVTQSSRYLVKRTGEKVFLECVQDMDHENMFWYRQDPGLGLRLIYFSYDVKMKEKGDIPEGYSVSREKKERFSLILESASTNQTSMYLCASSYLLGAPRTDTQYFGPGTRLTVL.